The source of this T cell receptor beta chain is a study of blood T cell repertoires in COVID-19 (dated by TCRdb to about 2020). Study-level background: The collaborator samples originated in the United States, Italy and Spain and spanned the acute and convalescent phases of COVID-19. The prospective study material was composed of cDNA or gDNA derived from T cells, B-cell-depleted T cells, or PBMCs. The dataset comprised deeply sampled blood TCRbeta repertoires from subjects exposed to, actively infected with, or recovered from COVID-19. The repertoires were made available in a free public database intended to serve as a resource for research on the immune response to SARS-CoV-2. The samples were drawn from the first 160 participants of the ongoing ImmuneRACE study and from 1,254 subjects provided by 6 global collaborators. Sample metadata almost always included a de-identified subject ID, COVID-19 status, age in years and sex. Where available, HLA class I and class II types were obtained from metadata supplied by the sample provider rather than from assay-based typing. General study outcomes and caveats: The amount of clinical and demographic metadata varied by source and participant and was provided uncurated.

The immunoSEQ Assay, a bias-controlled multiplex PCR, was used to amplify TCRbeta CDR3 regions from genomic DNA. The published analysis was carried out like this. The number of nucleated cells in each sample was estimated from the amplification of reference gene primers within the assay. To quantify the absolute abundance of each unique TCRbeta CDR3 rearrangement, sequence reads were collapsed and filtered. For each sample, productive Simpson clonality was calculated by taking the square root of Simpson's diversity index across productive rearrangements. This immuneACCESS table, as held by TCRdb, lists in-frame sequences with V and J called but not all clones. Of the missing ones, under half trace to an unresolved V gene in checked studies; the others have no known cause. V and J calls and clone size follow that table, whereas D and trimming were derived from the DNA. The sample table lists 15,000 to 20,000 clones, 88% of them with a count of one. The ten largest clones represent around 2.9% of the sample.

The CDR3 runs 13 amino acids, cysteine and phenylalanine included. The sequence is cut down to CDR3 DNA, 39 bases in frame from base 1. CDR1 and CDR2 (MRHNA, SNTAGT) derive from the germline V gene. The junction shows trimming of 4 bases on V and 4 bases on J, plus 10 bases between the germline ends. Collaborating institutions collected whole blood in K2EDTA tubes following their own protocols. Collaborator samples were shipped for TCRbeta analysis as frozen whole blood, isolated PBMCs, or DNA extracted from either sample type. With respect to this clone: It lacks a known antigen. Per-base quality was not reported, and no clone a single base away is much larger than it.

The clonotype was recovered from a human donor in a cohort sampled during active COVID-19. This chain joins TRBV6-4 to TRBJ1-1; the D gene remains uncertain. Sequenced: peripheral blood. The nucleotide sequence reads as follows: TGTGCCAGCAGTGTTGAGGGAGGCACTGAAGCTTTCTTT. Its protein is CASSVEGGTEAFF.